This TCR beta chain appears in the sequencing data of a study of CD4 T cells in relation to SARS-CoV-2 and coronaviruses. Profiling relied on immunoSEQ multiplex PCR, and the TCRdb table lists in-frame clones only, not all of them. The data hold about 56,000 clones, with about 90% observed a single time. This TCR derives from an adult with COVID-19. The sample was naive CD4+ T cells from PBMCs. The sample's subset: naive CD4+ T cells isolated by negative enrichment.

CDR3 DNA: TGTGCCAGCTCCTCTTGGGCGGCGGGAGGGCGGTTCGGCACAGATACGCAGTATTTT. Encoded protein: CASSSWAAGGRFGTDTQYF. The V and J genes are TRBV28 and TRBJ2-3; 9 bases are shared with TRBD2. Losses at the gene ends were 8 bases for V and 1 base for J; bases not matched to a gene: 19. CDR3 length equals 19 residues. Germline V gene sequence: CDR1 MDHEN, CDR2 SYDVKM. Full variable domain (missing parts from reference TRBV28 and TRBJ2-3): DVKVTQSSRYLVKRTGEKVFLECVQDMDHENMFWYRQDPGLGLRLIYFSYDVKMKEKGDIPEGYSVSREKKERFSLILESASTNQTSMYLCASSSWAAGGRFGTDTQYFGPGTRLTVL.